This TCR beta chain is from a study of blood T cell repertoires in COVID-19. As for the study in general: PBMCs, B-cell-depleted T cells, or T cells provided the cDNA or gDNA that made up the material.

CDR1 is LNHDA, CDR2 SQIVND, per germline (reference sequence). Trimming took 5 bases from V and 1 from J; bases not matched to a gene: 8. The CDR3 contains 16 residues. Assay: immunoSEQ multiplex PCR; the TCRdb copy retains only in-frame clones and omits some. The sample lists 150,000 or so clones, around 82% occurring once. This clone was recorded a few times. The sequence came from a human donor in a cohort sampled during active COVID-19. This chain joins TRBV19 and TRBJ2-7; 10 positions match TRBD2. Sequenced sample: peripheral blood. This CDR3 is CASSPTLTSGSYEQYF. Here the CDR3 DNA reads TGTGCCAGTAGTCCTACCTTGACTAGCGGGTCCTACGAGCAGTACTTC.